This paragraph covers one T cell receptor (beta chain) sequence. As yet, its antigen is unknown. The sample originates from a study of CXCR3-negative and CXCR3-positive naive CD8 T cells. This CDR3 has 16 amino acids. In germline, CDR1 is SQVTM, CDR2 ANQGSEA. Study findings and constraints: Most assays used freshly isolated PBMCs, as cryopreservation partially reduced CXCR3. Against CXCR3-negative naive cells, CXCR3-positive naive cells showed more hydrophobic TRB CDR3s.

CD45RO-CCR7+CD27+CD95- cells counted as naive CD8+ T cells. UMI-tagged TRB cDNA libraries were built via 5' RACE. Reprocessing the 5' RACE reads, TCRdb reports a single entry for every CDR3 protein and omits DNA. This table holds 150,000 to 160,000 distinct CDR3 sequences. Sequenced sample: naive CXCR3+ CD8+ T cells from blood. The subset was: CD45RO-CCR7+CD27+CD95- naive CD8+ T cells expressing CXCR3 (TNR3+). The sequence derives from a human donor in good health. Some clones in this sample may be carry-over from other donors' samples. This sequence joins TRBV29-1 and TRBJ2-7; no DNA is available, so the TRBD1 call from TCRdb remains unchecked. This CDR3 is CSVEDRQGACVYEQYF.